A single sample gave rise to the 26 T cell receptor beta chains below, sequenced in a study of CD8+CD57+ T cells in acquired aplastic anemia. TCR beta VDJ combinations and CDR3 sequences were profiled from genomic DNA. One entry per CDR3 protein, called by TCRdb with MiXCR from the reads. Among 150,000 to 200,000 distinct CDR3 sequences, around half were seen once, and the ten largest hold about 2.9%. The sample taken for sequencing was sorted CD4+, CD8+, or CD8+CD57+ T cells (not recorded which) from PBMCs. The receptors originated from a human donor in good health.

This clonotype was seen repeatedly, ten times or more. The genes are TRBV6-5 and TRBJ2-7, with TRBD1 as a possible D gene (6 bases). CDR1 and CDR2 (germline): MNHEY, SVGAGI. The CDR3 loop spans 14 amino acids. V shed 2 bases and J shed 6 bases, with 14 bases lying between them. CDR3 amino acids: CASSYGPSGAEQYF. CDR3 nucleotide sequence: TGTGCCAGCAGTTACGGGCCGTCAGGGGCCGAGCAGTACTTC.

In its sample, this clonotype was seen a few times. The chain links TRBV19 to TRBJ2-1, with 9 bases matching TRBD2. The trim removed 7 bases at V and 2 bases at J, leaving 18 bases unmatched. CDR1 is LNHDA and CDR2 is SQIVND in the germline V gene (reference sequence). There are 19 residues in the CDR3. This CDR3 is CASNPTLREGWAPYNEQFF. CDR3 nucleotide sequence: TGTGCCAGTAACCCCACCTTGCGGGAGGGGTGGGCCCCCTACAATGAGCAGTTCTTC.

This clonotype was detected many times. The CDR3 protein is CSALAGGTTKLDTQYF. CDR3 nucleotides: TGCAGTGCTTTAGCGGGAGGGACCACAAAATTGGATACGCAGTATTTT. The V gene is TRBV20-1, the J gene TRBJ2-3; 11 bases are a match to TRBD2. The germline V gene has CDR1 DFQATT and CDR2 SNEGSKA (reference sequence). V shed 5 bases, J shed 6 bases, and the junction held 13 bases outside the gene matches. This CDR3 is 16 amino acids long.

This clonotype was observed a few times. This rearrangement joins TRBV27 to TRBJ2-7, with 11 bases lining up with TRBD2. Germline values: CDR1 MNHEY, CDR2 SMNVEV (reference sequence). Trimming removed 5 bases from V and 0 bases from J; junction bases left unmatched: 12. There are 18 residues in the CDR3. DNA of the CDR3: TGTGCCAGCAGTCCCCGGCCCGGGACTAGCGGCCTCTCCTACGAGCAGTACTTC. It codes for CASSPRPGTSGLSYEQYF.

The table lists this clonotype with a few counts. Since a much larger clone is just one base distant, this may be a read error. The chain is built from TRBV20-1 and TRBJ1-4, with a possible D match to TRBD1 (5 bases). The CDR3 loop spans 13 amino acids. Trimming stripped 4 bases from V and 7 bases from J, with 13 bases between. Germline CDR1 reads DFQATT; CDR2 reads SNEGSKA (reference sequence). This chain's CDR3 is CSATRRRGEKLFF. DNA for the CDR3: TGCAGTGCTACCAGGAGAAGGGGTGAAAAACTGTTTTTT.

The genes are TRBV4-1 and TRBJ2-1, with D tentatively TRBD1 (8 bases). V lost 1 base, J lost 8 bases, and 18 bases lay in between. The CDR3 covers 16 residues. CDR1 is MGHRA and CDR2 is YSYEKL in the germline V gene. The CDR3 coding sequence is TGCGCCAGCAGCCAAGTTCCCCGGACAGGGAGGGATGAGCAGTTCTTC. It specifies CASSQVPRTGRDEQFF.

The chain uses TRBV9 and TRBJ1-2, with 7 bases that match TRBD1. CDR3 length: 13 amino acids. Germline V gene lookup returns CDR1 SGDLS and CDR2 YYNGEE. Trimming took 4 bases from V and 7 from J; bases not matched to a gene: 7. The DNA for the CDR3 is TGTGCCAGCAGCACGCAGGGGGTGGGTGGCTACACCTTC. Protein sequence: CASSTQGVGGYTF.

This clonotype has only a few counts. The chain employs TRBV7-9 and TRBJ2-7, with 11 bases lining up with TRBD2. This CDR3 spans 15 amino acids. Germline CDR1 SEHNR, CDR2 FQNEAQ (reference sequence). With 5 bases clipped from V and 2 bases from J, the junction kept 5 bases outside the gene matches. The CDR3 nucleotides read TGTGCCAGCAGCGACGGGACTAGCGGAACCTACGAGCAGTACTTC. It codes for CASSDGTSGTYEQYF.

The chain is built from TRBV29-1 and TRBJ1-1, with a possible D match to TRBD1 (5 bases). Trimming removed 1 base from V and 7 bases from J, with 13 bases in between. Germline assignment: CDR1 SQVTM and CDR2 ANQGSEA. This CDR3 comprises 13 residues. CDR3 amino acids: CSVEGTRGFEAFF. CDR3 nucleotides: TGCAGCGTTGAAGGTACCCGGGGCTTTGAAGCTTTCTTT.

The rearrangement links TRBV7-2 to TRBJ1-1; no clear D. The CDR3 contains 13 residues. Per the germline V gene, CDR1 is SGHTA and CDR2 is FQGNSA. Trimming removed 0 bases from V and 4 bases from J, with 6 bases in between. CDR3 loop: CASSLAMGTEAFF. In nucleotides, the CDR3 is TGTGCCAGCAGCTTAGCTATGGGCACTGAAGCTTTCTTT. The entire variable domain, with the rest obtained from reference TRBV7-2 and TRBJ1-1, is as follows: GAGVSQSPSNKVTEKGKDVELRCDPISGHTALYWYRQSLGQGLEFLIYFQGNSAPDKSGLPSDRFSAERTGGSVSTLTIQRTQQEDSAVYLCASSLAMGTEAFFGQGTRLTVV.

V gene TRBV24-1 combines with J gene TRBJ2-1; D possibly corresponds to TRBD2 (5 bases). The CDR3 has 14 amino acids. In germline, CDR1 is KGHDR, CDR2 SFDVKD. Trimming removed 8 bases at V and 8 bases at J, with 18 bases between. The CDR3 region has the DNA TGTGCCACCACGGGGAGAAGCCTACGTGATGAGCAGTTCTTC. This codes for CATTGRSLRDEQFF.

The chain uses TRBV19 and TRBJ1-2; 7 positions agree with TRBD1. With V trimmed by 2 bases and J by 2 bases, 2 bases remained unmatched. This CDR3 comprises 14 residues. CDR1 is LNHDA, CDR2 SQIVND, per germline (reference sequence). Here the CDR3 DNA reads TGTGCCAGTAGTATACAGGGGGGGAACTATGGCTACACCTTC. This gives the protein CASSIQGGNYGYTF.

In its sample, this clonotype was seen many times. The rearrangement joins TRBV15 to TRBJ1-2; TRBD1 aligns across 7 bases. The germline CDR1 and CDR2 sequences are LNHNV and YYDKDF (reference sequence). The CDR3 spans 15 residues. V was clipped by 0 bases and J by 2 bases; unmatched bases: 3. CDR3 loop: CATSRDKGQNYGYTF. The CDR3 DNA is TGTGCCACCAGCAGAGATAAGGGACAGAACTATGGCTACACCTTC.

This clonotype was seen repeatedly, ten times or more. The V gene is TRBV12-3 or TRBV12-4, the J gene TRBJ1-3; D is undetermined. This CDR3 comprises 12 residues. Trimming took 4 bases from V and 8 from J, leaving 9 bases between them. The chain's CDR3 is CASSWAGDTIYF. CDR3 sequence (DNA): TGTGCCAGCAGTTGGGCGGGCGACACCATATATTTT.

The rearrangement joins TRBV24-1 to TRBJ2-5; TRBD2 matches 8 bases. The CDR3 extends over 15 amino acids. J gave up 6 bases and V 2 bases, and 7 bases lay outside the gene matches. Germline loops: CDR1 KGHDR, CDR2 SFDVKD. CDR3 nucleotides: TGTGCCACCAGTGATTCCGGGACTAGGGGGAAGACCCAGTACTTC. Amino acid sequence: CATSDSGTRGKTQYF.

This clonotype turned up a few times. The CDR3 DNA is TGCGCCAGCAGTGAGTCAAGCCAGTCTTTTAATTCACCCCTCCACTTT. It codes for CASSESSQSFNSPLHF. This rearrangement joins TRBV10-2 to TRBJ1-6, with unresolved D. The CDR3 sequence is 16 residues long. The germline V and J ends were trimmed by 0 bases and 6 bases, with 12 bases remaining between them. Germline V gene data show CDR1 as WSHSY and CDR2 as SAAADI.

This clonotype was picked up many times. The rearrangement links TRBV2 to TRBJ1-1; D not certain. The V end lost 2 bases, the J end lost 6 bases, and 16 bases lay between the germline ends. Germline V gives CDR1 SNHLY, CDR2 FYNNEI. The CDR3 spans 15 residues. The CDR3, as DNA: TGTGCCAGCAGTGAACGCGAAACCGCTCATTCTGAAGCTTTCTTT. It codes for CASSERETAHSEAFF.

The CDR3 reads CSVGTGGTYGYTF. The CDR3 DNA reads as TGCAGCGTTGGGACAGGGGGAACCTATGGCTACACCTTC. The chain couples TRBV29-1 to TRBJ1-2; 10 nucleotides align to TRBD1. The CDR3 runs to 13 residues. From germline, CDR1 is SQVTM and CDR2 ANQGSEA. The V segment lost 4 bases and the J segment 4 bases; nucleotides outside the gene matches: 3.

This clonotype has ten or more counts. The chain joins TRBV28 to TRBJ1-6; D unresolved. Trimming removed 3 bases at V and 7 bases at J, with 7 bases between. Germline assignment: CDR1 MDHEN and CDR2 SYDVKM. CDR3 length equals 13 residues. CDR3 region: CASSFRRNSPLHF. CDR3 bases: TGTGCCAGCAGTTTCAGGCGGAATTCACCCCTCCACTTT.

The chain is built from TRBV7-3 and TRBJ2-1; possible D gene TRBD1, 5 bases. CDR3 length equals 12 residues. The V gene lost 4 bases and the J gene lost 7 bases, with 8 bases spanning the gap. CDR1 SGHTA and CDR2 FQGTGA come from the germline V gene. The CDR3 coding sequence is TGTGCCAGCAGCTCACAGGATAATGAGCAGTTCTTC. The encoded protein is CASSSQDNEQFF.

This clonotype has a handful of counts. The J gene is TRBJ1-5, the V gene TRBV15, with a weak D call TRBD1 (5 bases). The CDR3 extends over 15 amino acids. CDR1 and CDR2 (germline): LNHNV, YYDKDF (reference sequence). Trimming removed 2 bases at V and 1 base at J, with 9 bases between. CDR3 region: CATSRLRDSNQPQHF. CDR3 DNA sequence: TGTGCCACCAGCAGACTCCGGGACAGCAATCAGCCCCAGCATTTT.

This chain uses TRBV4-3 with TRBJ2-4; no clear D. CDR1 is LGHNA and CDR2 is YSLEER in the germline V gene. CDR3 length: 15 residues. V lost 2 bases to trimming and J lost 8 bases, with 16 bases between them. CDR3 sequence (DNA): TGCGCCAGCAGCCAACGTAGGACCTTGTCGGACATTCAGTACTTC. This codes for CASSQRRTLSDIQYF.

This clonotype was detected many times. The V and J genes are TRBV20-1 and TRBJ1-5, with D tentatively TRBD1 (5 bases). CDR3 length: 14 amino acids. The germline V and J ends were trimmed by 3 bases and 2 bases, with 11 bases remaining between them. CDR1 and CDR2 from the germline V gene are DFQATT and SNEGSKA (reference sequence). CDR3 DNA sequence: TGCAGTGCTAGGGGGGGAACGCGCAATCAGCCCCAGCATTTT. Protein sequence: CSARGGTRNQPQHF.

The rearrangement links TRBV5-1 to TRBJ1-1; 9 positions agree with TRBD1. CDR1 is SGHRS and CDR2 is YFSETQ in the germline V gene. The CDR3 sequence is 14 residues long. Losses at the gene ends were 4 bases for V and 6 bases for J; bases not matched to a gene: 7. The CDR3 coding sequence is TGCGCCAGCAGCCCGGGACAGGGTAGGTCTGAAGCTTTCTTT. Translated, it gives CASSPGQGRSEAFF.

The rearrangement joins TRBV7-8 to TRBJ2-1; 10 bases agree with TRBD2. The CDR3 has 16 amino acids. The germline V gene encodes CDR1 SGHVS and CDR2 FQNEAQ. This chain's CDR3 is CASDSGRAGSYNEQFF. The CDR3 bases are TGTGCTAGTGACAGCGGGAGGGCGGGGTCCTACAATGAGCAGTTCTTC.

At least ten counts were recorded for this clonotype. The CDR3 DNA sequence: TGTGCCACCAGTGTTGCCGGGACAGGGGGCAATGAGCAGTTCTTC. It specifies CATSVAGTGGNEQFF. The chain combines TRBV24-1 with TRBJ2-1; 11 nucleotides match TRBD1. J was trimmed by 6 bases and V by 5 bases; bases with no gene match: 5. From germline, CDR1 is KGHDR and CDR2 SFDVKD. The CDR3 has 15 residues.